This T cell receptor beta chain was sequenced in a study of T cells in Graves' hyperthyroidism and ophthalmopathy. Criteria for exclusion of patients were uncontrolled infection, other autoimmune disease, pregnancy or lactation. Diagnoses were made from clinical symptoms, serum measures (thyroxine and TRAb), thyroid ultrasound and orbital computed tomography. RNA transcripts were the template for amplifying TCR beta CDR3 regions. The HTBI primer set drove a first-round RT-PCR of the TCR CDR3. TCRdb re-analysed the multiplex PCR reads in MiXCR, keeping a single row per CDR3 protein. The table shows hundreds of thousands of distinct CDR3 sequences, with about 20% occurring only once. The CDR3 consists of 15 residues. Germline CDR1 and CDR2: MNHEY and SVGEGT. Trimming shortened V by 6 bases and J by 1 base, and 15 bases separated the two germline ends.

The source material was blood. The source of this sequence is a middle-aged man with Graves' ophthalmopathy. The J gene is TRBJ2-5, the V gene TRBV6-2 or TRBV6-3; D call uncertain. CDR3 protein: CASSRRASGQETQYF. As DNA, the CDR3 is TGTGCCAGCAGCCGTCGGGCCTCCGGCCAAGAGACCCAGTACTTC.